A selection of T cell receptor beta chains follows, all from one sample in a study of blood T cell repertoires in COVID-19. The table came from immunoSEQ multiplex PCR; TCRdb's copy has only in-frame clones and leaves some out. Found here are about half a million clones, more than 85% of them singletons; the top ten hold 6.5% to 9.5%. The sample taken for sequencing was PBMCs or T cells enriched from blood (not recorded which). The receptors were gathered from a woman aged 55 to 70 who had recovered from COVID-19. CDR3s include the opening cysteine and the closing phenylalanine or tryptophan. The order of the fields is J gene, D gene, clone size, V gene, CDR3 protein, CDR3 DNA. A D gene is named only where the DNA matches it firmly. Rows give clone size only sometimes, using once, few, many, or a class for an expanded clone.

j_gene: TRBJ1-5
d_gene: .
abundance: .
v_gene: TRBV19
CDR3aa: CASSREGVSNQPQHF
CDR3nt: TGTGCCAGTAGTCGAGAGGGAGTTAGCAATCAGCCCCAGCATTTT

j_gene: TRBJ1-6
d_gene: .
abundance: .
v_gene: TRBV12-2
CDR3aa: CASRLAPGLINSPLHF
CDR3nt: TGTGCAAGTCGCTTAGCCCCGGGACTGATCAATTCACCCCTCCACTTT

j_gene: TRBJ1-4
d_gene: .
abundance: .
v_gene: TRBV18
CDR3aa: CASSSTTNEKLFF
CDR3nt: TGTGCCAGCTCATCTACAACTAATGAAAAACTGTTTTTT

j_gene: TRBJ1-2
d_gene: .
abundance: .
v_gene: TRBV14
CDR3aa: CASSPGLDYGYTF
CDR3nt: TGTGCCAGCAGCCCAGGACTCGACTATGGCTACACCTTC

j_gene: TRBJ1-2
d_gene: .
abundance: .
v_gene: TRBV5-1
CDR3aa: CASSLSGLGYGYTF
CDR3nt: TGCGCCAGCAGCTTGTCAGGGCTCGGCTATGGCTACACCTTC

j_gene: TRBJ1-6
d_gene: TRBD1
abundance: .
v_gene: TRBV28
CDR3aa: CAIPESGQGINSPLHF
CDR3nt: TGTGCCATTCCGGAGTCGGGACAGGGGATTAATTCACCCCTCCACTTT

j_gene: TRBJ2-1
d_gene: TRBD2
abundance: .
v_gene: TRBV10-1
CDR3aa: CASSESGRGGRYEQFF
CDR3nt: TGCGCCAGCAGTGAGTCTGGGCGGGGGGGCCGCTATGAGCAGTTCTTC

j_gene: TRBJ2-3
d_gene: .
abundance: .
v_gene: TRBV7-8
CDR3aa: CASSPQGRTDRYFTDTQYF
CDR3nt: TGTGCCAGCAGCCCTCAGGGCAGGACCGACCGATACTTCACAGATACGCAGTATTTT

j_gene: TRBJ1-2
d_gene: TRBD1
abundance: .
v_gene: TRBV5-6
CDR3aa: CASRQGSAGFVYGYTF
CDR3nt: TGTGCCAGCCGACAGGGGTCGGCGGGATTCGTCTACGGCTACACCTTC

j_gene: TRBJ2-1
d_gene: TRBD2
abundance: .
v_gene: TRBV9
CDR3aa: CASSPRLAPWHEQFF
CDR3nt: TGTGCCAGCAGCCCCCGACTAGCTCCCTGGCATGAGCAGTTCTTC

j_gene: TRBJ1-2
d_gene: .
abundance: .
v_gene: TRBV19
CDR3aa: CASSMRDVRIYGYTF
CDR3nt: TGTGCCAGTAGTATGAGGGATGTAAGGATTTATGGCTACACCTTC

j_gene: TRBJ1-1
d_gene: .
abundance: few
v_gene: TRBV2
CDR3aa: CASLGRGNNMNTEAFF
CDR3nt: TGTGCCAGCTTAGGCAGGGGCAATAATATGAACACTGAAGCTTTCTTT

j_gene: TRBJ1-1
d_gene: TRBD1
abundance: .
v_gene: TRBV2
CDR3aa: CASSLTGGWTEAFF
CDR3nt: TGTGCCAGCAGTTTGACAGGGGGCTGGACTGAAGCTTTCTTT

j_gene: TRBJ1-1
d_gene: .
abundance: .
v_gene: TRBV7-9
CDR3aa: CASSFPGDTEAFF
CDR3nt: TGTGCCAGCAGCTTCCCAGGGGACACTGAAGCTTTCTTT

j_gene: TRBJ1-6
d_gene: .
abundance: once
v_gene: TRBV10-3
CDR3aa: CAISESVGPGVDSPLHF
CDR3nt: TGTGCCATCAGTGAGTCGGTGGGGCCGGGGGTGGATTCACCCCTCCACTTT

j_gene: TRBJ2-3
d_gene: .
abundance: .
v_gene: TRBV4-2
CDR3aa: CASSQDSGRGPPIRSTDTQYF
CDR3nt: TGTGCCAGCAGCCAAGATTCCGGGCGGGGGCCTCCGATCCGTAGCACAGATACGCAGTATTTT

j_gene: TRBJ1-2
d_gene: TRBD1
abundance: .
v_gene: TRBV18
CDR3aa: CASSTGGNGYGYTF
CDR3nt: TGTGCCAGCTCAACAGGGGGAAATGGCTATGGCTACACCTTC

j_gene: TRBJ2-2
d_gene: TRBD1
abundance: once
v_gene: TRBV2
CDR3aa: CASSWDRNTGELFF
CDR3nt: TGTGCCAGCAGCTGGGACAGAAACACCGGGGAGCTGTTTTTT

j_gene: TRBJ1-2
d_gene: TRBD1
abundance: .
v_gene: TRBV11-2
CDR3aa: CASSWNRGPLYGYTF
CDR3nt: TGTGCCAGCAGCTGGAACAGGGGTCCTCTCTATGGCTACACCTTC

j_gene: TRBJ1-6
d_gene: .
abundance: once
v_gene: TRBV3-1/TRBV3-2
CDR3aa: CASRQGDSPLHF
CDR3nt: TGTGCCAGCAGACAGGGCGACTCACCCCTCCACTTT

j_gene: TRBJ1-2
d_gene: .
abundance: .
v_gene: TRBV12-5
CDR3aa: CASGFQRGAPNYGYTF
CDR3nt: TGTGCTAGTGGTTTCCAGCGAGGCGCCCCTAACTATGGCTACACCTTC

j_gene: TRBJ2-5
d_gene: .
abundance: .
v_gene: TRBV5-1
CDR3aa: CASSLGGLVQETQYF
CDR3nt: TGCGCCAGCAGCTTGGGAGGTCTGGTACAAGAGACCCAGTACTTC

j_gene: TRBJ2-2
d_gene: .
abundance: .
v_gene: TRBV2
CDR3aa: CASSAEGGYGGELFF
CDR3nt: TGTGCCAGCAGTGCCGAGGGGGGGTATGGCGGGGAGCTGTTTTTT

j_gene: TRBJ2-4
d_gene: .
abundance: .
v_gene: TRBV4-1
CDR3aa: CASSQDPAGVKNIQYF
CDR3nt: TGCGCCAGCAGCCAAGATCCCGCAGGGGTCAAAAACATTCAGTACTTC

j_gene: TRBJ1-2
d_gene: .
abundance: .
v_gene: TRBV2
CDR3aa: CASSVGGLGYTF
CDR3nt: TGTGCCAGCAGTGTAGGAGGCCTTGGCTACACCTTC

j_gene: TRBJ1-1
d_gene: .
abundance: .
v_gene: TRBV6-5
CDR3aa: CASSPQSGMNTEAFF
CDR3nt: TGTGCCAGCAGTCCCCAATCAGGGATGAACACTGAAGCTTTCTTT

j_gene: TRBJ1-1
d_gene: .
abundance: .
v_gene: TRBV5-1
CDR3aa: CASSLGQGSGEAFF
CDR3nt: TGCGCCAGCAGCTTGGGCCAGGGGAGCGGTGAAGCTTTCTTT

j_gene: TRBJ1-3
d_gene: .
abundance: .
v_gene: TRBV5-1
CDR3aa: CASSLAGSSGNTIYF
CDR3nt: TGCGCCAGCAGCTTGGCAGGTAGCTCTGGAAACACCATATATTTT